The next 9 T cell receptor beta chains were all read from a single sample in a study of regulatory and conventional T cells in RAG deficiency. Generated by immunoSEQ multiplex PCR, the TCRdb table keeps only in-frame clones and is missing some. The sample consists of some 30,000 clones, over 80% of them appearing once. The data also belong to a second study, concerning regulatory T cells. This second study says: Primers: 52 TRBV forward and 13 TRBJ reverse.

Sequencing was performed on CD8+ T cells sorted from blood. The origin of the receptors is a human donor in good health.

The genes are TRBV10-2 and TRBJ2-7; 8 positions match TRBD2. The CDR3 has 18 residues. The V segment lost 0 bases and the J segment 2 bases; nucleotides outside the gene matches: 12. Per germline, CDR1 WSHSY and CDR2 SAAADI. For the CDR3, the DNA is TGCGCCAGCAGTGAGTCCTTTGTCTCAAGCGGGAGCCCCTACGAGCAGTACTTC. Translating gives CASSESFVSSGSPYEQYF.

The chain has TRBV9 and TRBJ2-5; D gene ambiguous. V dropped 0 bases and J dropped 4 bases, with 13 bases sitting between them. The CDR3 totals 15 residues. Germline CDR1 reads SGDLS; CDR2 reads YYNGEE. The CDR3 coding sequence is TGTGCCAGCAGCGTAGACTCAGGAATGGGAGAGACCCAGTACTTC. Amino acids: CASSVDSGMGETQYF.

The V and J genes are TRBV27 and TRBJ2-7; D assignment may be TRBD1 or TRBD2 (5 bases each). Germline V CDR1 and CDR2: MNHEY, SMNVEV (reference sequence). This CDR3 contains 13 residues. V was shortened by 2 bases and J by 4 bases, with 9 bases between the two germline ends. The CDR3 DNA sequence: TGTGCCAGCAGTTTAGGTGAGGGGTACGAGCAGTACTTC. It yields the protein CASSLGEGYEQYF.

The chain is built from TRBV5-4 and TRBJ1-1, with TRBD1 matching 7 bases. J lost 6 bases, V lost 2 bases, and 4 bases had no gene match. From germline, CDR1 is SGHNT and CDR2 YYREEE (reference sequence). This CDR3 has 13 amino acids. The CDR3 region is CASSFGDSSEAFF. As DNA, the CDR3 is TGTGCCAGCAGCTTTGGGGACAGCTCTGAAGCTTTCTTT.

DNA of the CDR3: TGTGCCAGCAGCCCGGGACAGACTTTCCGGAACACTGAAGCTTTCTTT. Amino acids: CASSPGQTFRNTEAFF. V gene TRBV9 combines with J gene TRBJ1-1; 7 bases line up with TRBD1. V trimming: 4 bases; J trimming: 1 base; junction bases outside the gene matches: 10. The CDR3 length is 16 residues. Per the germline V gene, CDR1 is SGDLS and CDR2 is YYNGEE.

This clone occurred once. This rearrangement joins TRBV10-2 to TRBJ2-7; D gene unclear. This CDR3 is 14 amino acids long. The V end lost 5 bases, the J end lost 7 bases, and 18 bases lay between the germline ends. CDR1 is WSHSY, CDR2 SAAADI, per germline. The CDR3 DNA sequence: TGCGCCAGCAGTACCGATGCATCGGTTAAGGAGCAGTACTTC. As protein: CASSTDASVKEQYF.

The V gene is TRBV19, the J gene TRBJ1-1, with 7 bases lining up with TRBD1. CDR1 is LNHDA, CDR2 SQIVND, per germline (reference sequence). V shed 5 bases, J shed 4 bases, and the junction held 4 bases outside the gene matches. This CDR3 is built from 13 residues. CDR3 nucleotides: TGTGCCAGTAGTGTCACAGGGGCCACTGAAGCTTTCTTT. Encoded protein: CASSVTGATEAFF.

V usage is TRBV4-1 and J usage is TRBJ2-2; TRBD1 or TRBD2 may be the D gene (6 bases each). Germline lookup yields CDR1 MGHRA and CDR2 YSYEKL. The CDR3 is 16 amino acids. Trimming shortened V by 0 bases and J by 4 bases, and 12 bases separated the two germline ends. The CDR3 coding sequence is TGCGCCAGCAGCCAAGATTCCGGGGGCTTCACCGGGGAGCTGTTTTTT. Translation: CASSQDSGGFTGELFF.

The sample holds a few counts of this clone. This chain joins TRBV5-4 and TRBJ1-2, with TRBD1 as a possible D gene (6 bases). This CDR3 contains 14 residues. Germline loops: CDR1 SGHNT, CDR2 YYREEE (reference sequence). Trimming shortened V by 7 bases and J by 9 bases, and 22 bases separated the two germline ends. The CDR3 sequence: CASGSGEEAESYTF. The CDR3 DNA follows: TGTGCCAGCGGATCAGGGGAGGAAGCTGAGAGCTACACCTTC.